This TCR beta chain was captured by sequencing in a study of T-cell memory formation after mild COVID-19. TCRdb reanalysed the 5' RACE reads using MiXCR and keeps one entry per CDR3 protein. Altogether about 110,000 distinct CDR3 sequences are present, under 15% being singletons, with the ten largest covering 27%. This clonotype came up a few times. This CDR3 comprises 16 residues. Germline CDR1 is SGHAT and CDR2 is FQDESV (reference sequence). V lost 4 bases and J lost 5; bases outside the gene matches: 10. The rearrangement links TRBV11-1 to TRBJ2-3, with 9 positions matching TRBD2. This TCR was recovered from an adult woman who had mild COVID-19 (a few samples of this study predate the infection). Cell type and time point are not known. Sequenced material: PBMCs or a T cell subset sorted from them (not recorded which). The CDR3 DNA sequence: TGTGCCAGCAGCTCACCTTCTAGCGGGATGGGAGATACGCAGTATTTT. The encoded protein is CASSSPSSGMGDTQYF.